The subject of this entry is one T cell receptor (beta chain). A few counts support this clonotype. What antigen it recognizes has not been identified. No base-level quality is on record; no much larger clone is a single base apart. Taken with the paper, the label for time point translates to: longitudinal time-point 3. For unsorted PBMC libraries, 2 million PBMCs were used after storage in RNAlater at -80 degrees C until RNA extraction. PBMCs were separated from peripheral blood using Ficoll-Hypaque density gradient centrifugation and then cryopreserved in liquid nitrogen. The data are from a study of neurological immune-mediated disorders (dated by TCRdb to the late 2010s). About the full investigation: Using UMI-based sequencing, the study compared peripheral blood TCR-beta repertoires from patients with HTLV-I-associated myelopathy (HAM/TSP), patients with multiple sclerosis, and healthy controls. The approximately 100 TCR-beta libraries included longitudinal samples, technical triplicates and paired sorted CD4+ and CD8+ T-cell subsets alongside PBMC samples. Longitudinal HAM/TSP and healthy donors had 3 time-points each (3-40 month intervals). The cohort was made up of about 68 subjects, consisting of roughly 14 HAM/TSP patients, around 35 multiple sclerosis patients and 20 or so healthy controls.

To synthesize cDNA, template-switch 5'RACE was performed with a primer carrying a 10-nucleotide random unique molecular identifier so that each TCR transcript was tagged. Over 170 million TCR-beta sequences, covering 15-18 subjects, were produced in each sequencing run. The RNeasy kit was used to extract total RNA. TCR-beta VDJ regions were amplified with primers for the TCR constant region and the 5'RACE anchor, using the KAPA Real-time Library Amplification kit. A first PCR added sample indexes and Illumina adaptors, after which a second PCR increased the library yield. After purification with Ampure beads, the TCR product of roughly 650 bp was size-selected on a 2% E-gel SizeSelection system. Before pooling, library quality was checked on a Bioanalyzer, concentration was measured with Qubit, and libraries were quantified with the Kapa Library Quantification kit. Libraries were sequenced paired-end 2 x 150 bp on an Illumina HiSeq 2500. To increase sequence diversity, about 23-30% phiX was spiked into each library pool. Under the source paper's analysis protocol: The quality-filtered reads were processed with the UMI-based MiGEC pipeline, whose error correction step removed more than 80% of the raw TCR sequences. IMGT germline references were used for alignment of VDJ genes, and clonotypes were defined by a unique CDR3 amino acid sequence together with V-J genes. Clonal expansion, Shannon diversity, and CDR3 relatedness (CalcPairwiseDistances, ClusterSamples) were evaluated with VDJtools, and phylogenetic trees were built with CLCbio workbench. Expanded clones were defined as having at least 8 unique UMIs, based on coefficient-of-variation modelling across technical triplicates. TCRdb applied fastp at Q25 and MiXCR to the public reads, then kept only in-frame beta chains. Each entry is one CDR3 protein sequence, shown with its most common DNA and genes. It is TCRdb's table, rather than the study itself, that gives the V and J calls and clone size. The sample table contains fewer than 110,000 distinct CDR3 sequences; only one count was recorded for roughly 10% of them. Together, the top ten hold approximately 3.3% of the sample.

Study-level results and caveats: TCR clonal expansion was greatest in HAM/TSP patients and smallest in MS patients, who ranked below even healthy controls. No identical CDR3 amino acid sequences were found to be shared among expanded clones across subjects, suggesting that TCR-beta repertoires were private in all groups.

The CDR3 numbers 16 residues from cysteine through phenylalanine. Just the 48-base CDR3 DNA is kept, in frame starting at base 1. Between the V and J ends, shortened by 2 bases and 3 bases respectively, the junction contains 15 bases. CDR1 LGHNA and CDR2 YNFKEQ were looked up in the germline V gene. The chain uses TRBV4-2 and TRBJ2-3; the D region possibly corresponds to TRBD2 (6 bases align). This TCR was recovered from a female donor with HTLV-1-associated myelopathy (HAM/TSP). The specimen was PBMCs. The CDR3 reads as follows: CASSQTPGTPTDTQYF. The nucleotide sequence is TGTGCCAGCAGCCAAACTCCCGGGACTCCGACAGATACGCAGTATTTT.